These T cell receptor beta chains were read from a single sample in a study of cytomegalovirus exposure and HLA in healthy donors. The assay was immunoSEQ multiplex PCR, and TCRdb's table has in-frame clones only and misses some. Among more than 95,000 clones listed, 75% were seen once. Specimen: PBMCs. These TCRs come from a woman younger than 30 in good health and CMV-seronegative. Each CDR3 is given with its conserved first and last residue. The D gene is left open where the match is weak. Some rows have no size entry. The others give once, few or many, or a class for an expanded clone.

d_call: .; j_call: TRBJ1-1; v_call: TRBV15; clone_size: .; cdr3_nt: TGTGCCACCAGCAGAGGGCGGAGGGATAACACTGAAGCTTTCTTT; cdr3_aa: CATSRGRRDNTEAFF
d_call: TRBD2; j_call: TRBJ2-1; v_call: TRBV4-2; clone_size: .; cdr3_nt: TGTGCCAGCAGCCAAGACCTCCAGCGGGGAATCTACAATGAGCAGTTCTTC; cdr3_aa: CASSQDLQRGIYNEQFF
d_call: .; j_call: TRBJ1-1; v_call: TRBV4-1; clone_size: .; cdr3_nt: TGCGCCAGCAGCCCCAGGGCGGGGGGCAACACTGAAGCTTTCTTT; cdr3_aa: CASSPRAGGNTEAFF
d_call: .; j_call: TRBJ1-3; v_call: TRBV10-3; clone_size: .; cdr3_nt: TGTGCCATCAAGGGCGGACTGAGCTCTGGAAACACCATATATTTT; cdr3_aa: CAIKGGLSSGNTIYF
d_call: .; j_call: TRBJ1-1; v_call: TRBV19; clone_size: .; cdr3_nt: TGTGCCAGTAGTATAGGAGGGAACACTGAAGCTTTCTTT; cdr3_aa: CASSIGGNTEAFF
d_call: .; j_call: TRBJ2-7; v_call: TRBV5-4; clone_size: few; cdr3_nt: TGTGCCAGCAGCTTGGCAGGCCGAGCCTACGAGCAGTACTTC; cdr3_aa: CASSLAGRAYEQYF
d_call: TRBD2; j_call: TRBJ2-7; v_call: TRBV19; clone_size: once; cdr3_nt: TGTGCCAGTAGTTTTCCGGGGGGCTACGAGCAGTACTTC; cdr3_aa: CASSFPGGYEQYF
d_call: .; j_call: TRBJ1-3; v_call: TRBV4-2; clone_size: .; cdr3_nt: TGTGCCAGCAGCCAAGCGCTCGGGTCTGGAAACACCATATATTTT; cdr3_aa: CASSQALGSGNTIYF
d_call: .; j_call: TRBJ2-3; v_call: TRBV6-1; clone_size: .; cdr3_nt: TGTGCCAGCAGTGAATTCGGGGCGGGGGCGGTAACAGATACGCAGTATTTT; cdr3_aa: CASSEFGAGAVTDTQYF
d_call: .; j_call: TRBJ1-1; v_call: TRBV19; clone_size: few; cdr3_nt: TGTGCCAGTAGTGTAACCCAGGGTTCTCGGACTGAAGCTTTCTTT; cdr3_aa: CASSVTQGSRTEAFF
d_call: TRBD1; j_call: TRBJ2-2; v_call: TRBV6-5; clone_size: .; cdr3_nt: TGTGCCAGCAGTACAGGGGGCTTCGGGGAGCTGTTTTTT; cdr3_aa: CASSTGGFGELFF
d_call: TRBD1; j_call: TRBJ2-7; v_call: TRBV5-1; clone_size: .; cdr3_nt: TGCGCCAGCAGCTTGTGGACAGGGCCCTACGAGCAGTACTTC; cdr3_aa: CASSLWTGPYEQYF
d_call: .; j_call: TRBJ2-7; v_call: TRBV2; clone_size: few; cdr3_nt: TGTGCCAGCAGTGTTCGGGGGTCTGGGCAGTACTTC; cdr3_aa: CASSVRGSGQYF
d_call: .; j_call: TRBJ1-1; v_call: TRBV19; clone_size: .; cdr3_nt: TGTGCCAGTAGTACTCTACAACAGGTTGGGAACACTGAAGCTTTCTTT; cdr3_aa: CASSTLQQVGNTEAFF
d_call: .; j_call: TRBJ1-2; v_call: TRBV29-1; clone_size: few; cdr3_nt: TGCAGCGTTGAAGATCAGGCTCAGGGTGGTGGCTACACCTTC; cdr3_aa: CSVEDQAQGGGYTF
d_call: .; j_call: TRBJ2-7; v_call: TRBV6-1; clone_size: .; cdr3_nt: TGTGCCAGCAGTGAAGTGGAGGACCAGAGCCCCTACGAGCAGTACTTC; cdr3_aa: CASSEVEDQSPYEQYF
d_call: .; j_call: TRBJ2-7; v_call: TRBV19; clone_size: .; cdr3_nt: TGTGCCAGTACCCATCGGGAGCAGTACTTC; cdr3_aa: CASTHREQYF
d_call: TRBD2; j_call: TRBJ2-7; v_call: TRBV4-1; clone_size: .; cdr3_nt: TGCGCCAGCAGCCAAGGGGGCGGGGGGGCTCCCTACGAGCAGTACTTC; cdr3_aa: CASSQGGGGAPYEQYF
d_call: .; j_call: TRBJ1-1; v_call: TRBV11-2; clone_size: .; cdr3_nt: TGTGCCAGCAGCGGAGGCACCTTAGTCCGTGAAGCTTTCTTT; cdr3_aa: CASSGGTLVREAFF
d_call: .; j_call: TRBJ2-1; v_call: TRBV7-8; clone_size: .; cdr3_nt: TGTGCCAGCAGCTTAGCGGGGGGTACCTACAATGAGCAGTTCTTC; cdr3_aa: CASSLAGGTYNEQFF
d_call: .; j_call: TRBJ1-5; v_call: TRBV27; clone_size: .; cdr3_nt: TGTGCCAGCAGTTCCACAGGGAGCAATCAGCCCCAGCATTTT; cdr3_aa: CASSSTGSNQPQHF
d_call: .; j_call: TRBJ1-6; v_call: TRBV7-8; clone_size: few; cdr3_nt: TGTGCCAGCAGACCTACAGGGTTCAATTCACCCCTCCACTTT; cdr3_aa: CASRPTGFNSPLHF
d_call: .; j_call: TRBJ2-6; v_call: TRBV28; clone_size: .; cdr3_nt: TGTGCCAGTCGGGTTTCCTCTGGGGCCAACGTCCTGACTTTC; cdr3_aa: CASRVSSGANVLTF
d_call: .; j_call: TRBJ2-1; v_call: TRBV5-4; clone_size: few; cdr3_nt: TGTGCCACCGGATCGACTGCCTACAATGAGCAGTTCTTC; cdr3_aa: CATGSTAYNEQFF
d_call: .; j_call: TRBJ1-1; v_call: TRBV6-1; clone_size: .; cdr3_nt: TGTGCCAGCAGTCCCATTGGGGGCAACACTGAAGCTTTCTTT; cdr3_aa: CASSPIGGNTEAFF
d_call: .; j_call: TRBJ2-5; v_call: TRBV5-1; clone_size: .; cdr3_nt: TGCGCCAGCAGCGCGGCCCTCAGGGGAGAGACCCAGTACTTC; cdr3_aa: CASSAALRGETQYF
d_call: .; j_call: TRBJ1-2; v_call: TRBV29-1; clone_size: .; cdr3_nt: TGCAGCGTTGAAGTCCGGCAGGGCTATGGCTACACCTTC; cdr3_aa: CSVEVRQGYGYTF
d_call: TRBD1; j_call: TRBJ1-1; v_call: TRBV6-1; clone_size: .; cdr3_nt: TGTGCCAGCAGAGAAGACAGGGCGAACACTGAAGCTTTCTTT; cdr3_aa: CASREDRANTEAFF
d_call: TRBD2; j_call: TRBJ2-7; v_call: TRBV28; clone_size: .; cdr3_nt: TGTGCCAGCAGTTTCCAGCTAGCGGGATTTTCCTACGAGCAGTACTTC; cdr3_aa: CASSFQLAGFSYEQYF
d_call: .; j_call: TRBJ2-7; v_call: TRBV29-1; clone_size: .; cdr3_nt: TGCAGCGTTGTCAGGGAAGCCTACGAGCAGTACTTC; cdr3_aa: CSVVREAYEQYF
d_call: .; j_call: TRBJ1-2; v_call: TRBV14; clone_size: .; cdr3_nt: TGTGCCAGCAGCCAAGCCAGCGGATACTATGGCTACACCTTC; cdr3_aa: CASSQASGYYGYTF
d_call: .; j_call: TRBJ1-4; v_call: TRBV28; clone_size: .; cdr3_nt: TGTGCCAGCAGCCCTATCGGTAGTGCAACTAATGAAAAACTGTTTTTT; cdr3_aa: CASSPIGSATNEKLFF
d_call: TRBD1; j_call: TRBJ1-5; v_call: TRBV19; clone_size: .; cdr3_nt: TGTGCCAGTGAGGACAGGGGAGGGCAGGGGCCCCAGCATTTT; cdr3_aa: CASEDRGGQGPQHF
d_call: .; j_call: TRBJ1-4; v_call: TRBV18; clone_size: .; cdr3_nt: TGTGCCAGCTCACCAGCGACGGACTTCGCAAAACTGTTTTTT; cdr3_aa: CASSPATDFAKLFF
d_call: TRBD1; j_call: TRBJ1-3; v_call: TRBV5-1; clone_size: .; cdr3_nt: TGCGCCAGCAGCTTAGGGGGCTCCTCTGGAAACACCATATATTTT; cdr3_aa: CASSLGGSSGNTIYF
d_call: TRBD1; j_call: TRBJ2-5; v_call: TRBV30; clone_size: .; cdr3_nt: TGTGCCTGGGGCAACAGGGGATTTCGAGAGACCCAGTACTTC; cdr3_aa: CAWGNRGFRETQYF
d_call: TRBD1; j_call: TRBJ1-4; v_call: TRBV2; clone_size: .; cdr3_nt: TGTGCCAGCAGAAGGGACAGATCGGAAAAACTGTTTTTT; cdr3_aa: CASRRDRSEKLFF
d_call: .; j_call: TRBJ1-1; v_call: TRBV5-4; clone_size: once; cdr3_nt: TGTGCCAGTCTTCTGAACACTGAAGCTTTCTTT; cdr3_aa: CASLLNTEAFF
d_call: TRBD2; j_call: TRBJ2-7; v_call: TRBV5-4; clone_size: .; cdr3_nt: TGTGCCAGCAGCAGTAGCGGGGAGGTTGAGCAGTACTTC; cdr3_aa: CASSSSGEVEQYF
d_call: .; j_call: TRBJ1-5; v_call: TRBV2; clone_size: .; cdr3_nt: TGTGCCAGCAGTGTAAGTCCCGGCCAGGAGCCCCAGCATTTT; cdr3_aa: CASSVSPGQEPQHF
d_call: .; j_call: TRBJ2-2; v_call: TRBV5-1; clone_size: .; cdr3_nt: TGCGCCAGCAGCTTGGCCCCCCTGACCGGGGAGCTGTTTTTT; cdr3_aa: CASSLAPLTGELFF
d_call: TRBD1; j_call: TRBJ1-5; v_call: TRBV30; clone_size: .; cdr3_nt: TGTGCCTGGTCGACAGGGGGCAAAAGCAATCAGCCCCAGCATTTT; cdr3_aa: CAWSTGGKSNQPQHF
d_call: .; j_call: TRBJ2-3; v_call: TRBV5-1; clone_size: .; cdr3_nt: TGCGCCAGCAGGCACGGTCTTTCCAGCACAGATACGCAGTATTTT; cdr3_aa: CASRHGLSSTDTQYF
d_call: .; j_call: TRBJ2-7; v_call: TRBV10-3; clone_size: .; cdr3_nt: TGTGCCATCAGTGAGATTAGCGGTTACGAGCAGTACTTC; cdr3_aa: CAISEISGYEQYF
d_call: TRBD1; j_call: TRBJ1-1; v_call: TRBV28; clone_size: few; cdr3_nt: TGTGCCAGCAGAAGGACAGGGGGCGATTTAAAGGCTTTCTTT; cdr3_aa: CASRRTGGDLKAFF
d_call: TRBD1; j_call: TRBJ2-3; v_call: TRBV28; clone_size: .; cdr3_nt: TGTGCCAGCACCGATCCAGGGGGCGCTGGGCGCACAGATACGCAGTATTTT; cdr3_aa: CASTDPGGAGRTDTQYF